This T cell receptor (beta chain) was identified in a study of shared clonotypes between healthy human individuals. About the study: CD4 naive and memory got three plates each, CD8 naive two, CD8 memory one. Whole-study findings and limits: Rarefaction gave evidence that sorted-subset sequencing remained incomplete despite large depth.

The V gene lost 3 bases and the J gene lost 0 bases, with 9 bases spanning the gap. Germline-derived CDR1 and CDR2 are MNHNS and SASEGT. The CDR3 extends over 14 amino acids. Terminally differentiated effector memory CD45RA+ cells were left out of the naive CD8 fraction, which was CD45RO-negative and positively selected for CCR7. Measured with immunoSEQ multiplex PCR; TCRdb has only the in-frame clones, and not every one. This table has roughly 590,000 clones, 95% to 96% appearing once. Regarding this clone: No antigen is known for it.

The TCR was taken from a woman aged 30 to 39 in good health. The chain combines TRBV6-1 with TRBJ2-7; no definite D call. The sample comprised naive CD8+ T cells sorted from blood. The DNA of the CDR3 is TGTGCCAGCAGTGATCCAGCTACCTCCTACGAGCAGTACTTC. Amino acid sequence: CASSDPATSYEQYF.